These 25 T cell receptor beta chains originate from one sample sequenced in a study of T cell changes during pregnancy in multiple sclerosis. Profiling relied on immunoSEQ multiplex PCR, and the TCRdb table lists in-frame clones only, not all of them. The profile covers under 50,000 clones, with approximately 95% appearing a single time and 5.5% to 7% taken by the ten largest. The input for sequencing was CD8+ T cells from peripheral blood mononuclear cells, taken in the first trimester of pregnancy. Receptors were obtained from a female donor with multiple sclerosis, enrolled in a pregnancy study.

This clone was recorded only once. The gene calls are TRBV27 and TRBJ2-7; 9 bases are a match to TRBD1. From germline, CDR1 is MNHEY and CDR2 SMNVEV (reference sequence). V was pared by 6 bases and J by 0 bases, with 3 bases of the junction left unmatched. The CDR3 is 14 residues long. CDR3 protein: CASSWTGDSYEQYF. The CDR3 coding sequence is TGTGCCAGCAGCTGGACAGGGGACTCCTACGAGCAGTACTTC.

CDR3 DNA sequence: TGCGCCAGCAGCCAAGAAGTCTCCGGGGTTAGCACAGATACGCAGTATTTT. This encodes CASSQEVSGVSTDTQYF. V usage is TRBV4-1 and J usage is TRBJ2-3; D is possibly TRBD2 (5 bases). The CDR3 loop spans 17 amino acids. With 0 bases removed from V and 0 bases from J, the gap between germline ends came to 13 bases. Germline V lookup: CDR1 MGHRA, CDR2 YSYEKL.

The chain carries TRBV12-5 and TRBJ2-7; TRBD1 matches at 10 bases. V trimming: 6 bases; J trimming: 3 bases; junction bases outside the gene matches: 5. The CDR3 runs to 14 residues. CDR1 is LGHNT and CDR2 is FRNRAP in the germline V gene. The CDR3 DNA sequence: TGTGCTAGTGGGCCGACAGGGGGCATCTACGAGCAGTACTTC. Protein product: CASGPTGGIYEQYF.

The chain joins TRBV5-1 to TRBJ2-1; 9 bases fit TRBD2. The CDR3 totals 15 residues. After removal of 0 bases from V and 5 bases from J, the junction contained 3 bases not matched to a gene. CDR1 is SGHRS and CDR2 is YFSETQ in the germline V gene. CDR3 sequence reads: CASSLVASGDNEQFF. DNA of the CDR3: TGCGCCAGCAGCTTGGTGGCTAGCGGGGACAATGAGCAGTTCTTC. Variable domain in full (rest from reference TRBV5-1 and TRBJ2-1): KAGVTQTPRYLIKTRGQQVTLSCSPISGHRSVSWYQQTPGQGLQFLFEYFSETQRNKGNFPGRFSGRQFSNSRSEMNVSTLELGDSALYLCASSLVASGDNEQFFGPGTRLTVL.

This rearrangement joins TRBV5-4 to TRBJ2-1, with D perhaps matching TRBD2 (6 bases). This CDR3 region has 14 residues. The germline V gene encodes CDR1 SGHNT and CDR2 YYREEE (reference sequence). V shed 7 bases and J shed 0 bases, with 11 bases lying between them. CDR3 DNA sequence: TGTGCCAGCGGAGCGGGTACCTCCTACAATGAGCAGTTCTTC. It encodes CASGAGTSYNEQFF. Filled out from reference TRBV5-4 and TRBJ2-1, the complete variable domain reads ETGVTQSPTHLIKTRGQQVTLRCSSQSGHNTVSWYQQALGQGPQFIFQYYREEENGRGNFPPRFSGLQFPNYSSELNVNALELDDSALYLCASGAGTSYNEQFFGPGTRLTVL.

The V gene is TRBV27, the J gene TRBJ1-1; D uncertain. V was trimmed by 10 bases and J by 0 bases, leaving 12 bases between them. CDR3 size: 13 residues. From germline, CDR1 is MNHEY and CDR2 SMNVEV (reference sequence). CDR3 protein: CATSAGLNTEAFF. CDR3 nucleotides: TGTGCCACGAGCGCGGGATTGAACACTGAAGCTTTCTTT.

The genes are TRBV5-1 and TRBJ1-5; perhaps TRBD1 as D (6 bases). Germline V gene sequence: CDR1 SGHRS, CDR2 YFSETQ. This CDR3 has 15 residues. The V end was cut by 4 bases, the J end by 7 bases, with 18 bases between. The CDR3 loop reads CASSHGGGPGQPQHF. The CDR3 DNA reads TGCGCCAGCAGCCACGGGGGGGGGCCGGGGCAGCCCCAGCATTTT. The full variable domain, in which reference TRBV5-1 and TRBJ1-5 provide the parts outside the CDR3, is KAGVTQTPRYLIKTRGQQVTLSCSPISGHRSVSWYQQTPGQGLQFLFEYFSETQRNKGNFPGRFSGRQFSNSRSEMNVSTLELGDSALYLCASSHGGGPGQPQHFGDGTRLSIL.

Concerning this clone itself: The same CDR3 arises from other DNA sequences in this sample as well. This chain links TRBV19 with TRBJ1-1, with D possibly being TRBD1 (6 bases). V dropped 1 base and J dropped 5 bases, with 8 bases sitting between them. The CDR3 is made up of 13 amino acids. CDR1 LNHDA and CDR2 SQIVND come from the germline V gene (reference sequence). The CDR3 DNA is TGTGCCAGTAGTATAGCAGGGGTGACTGAAGCTTTCTTT. Its translation is CASSIAGVTEAFF.

The gene calls are TRBV5-1 and TRBJ1-1, with 9 bases fitting TRBD1. Germline V lookup: CDR1 SGHRS, CDR2 YFSETQ. Trimming cost V 3 bases and J 2 bases; bases outside gene matches: 8. The CDR3 is 16 residues long. This CDR3 reads CASSSGQGFGNTEAFF. The CDR3 DNA reads as TGCGCCAGCAGCTCGGGACAGGGCTTTGGAAACACTGAAGCTTTCTTT.

This chain connects TRBV6-1 to TRBJ2-3, with D unresolved. Per the germline V gene, CDR1 is MNHNS and CDR2 is SASEGT. Trimming pared 6 bases from V and 2 bases from J, leaving 12 bases between. The CDR3 runs 14 residues. The DNA of the CDR3 is TGTGCCAGCAGGGAGTTAGGCACCACAGATACGCAGTATTTT. Its translation is CASRELGTTDTQYF.

The rearrangement joins TRBV27 to TRBJ2-7, with D maybe TRBD2 (7 bases). CDR1 is MNHEY and CDR2 is SMNVEV in the germline V gene (reference sequence). The V gene lost 6 bases and the J gene lost 7 bases, with 16 bases spanning the gap. This CDR3 is built from 13 residues. CDR3 region: CASSLGGRREQYF. CDR3 DNA sequence: TGTGCCAGCAGCCTCGGGGGGCGTAGGGAGCAGTACTTC.

The gene calls are TRBV29-1 and TRBJ2-1; D gene uncertain. Germline V gives CDR1 SQVTM, CDR2 ANQGSEA. The CDR3 totals 14 residues. The ends were cut back, 7 bases at V and 1 base at J, with 14 bases in the middle. The CDR3 loop reads CSAELAESYNEQFF. The CDR3 region has the DNA TGCAGCGCCGAGTTGGCGGAATCCTACAATGAGCAGTTCTTC.

The V call is TRBV4-1, the J call TRBJ1-4; 10 positions match TRBD1. CDR1 and CDR2 (germline): MGHRA, YSYEKL. The length of the CDR3 is 14 residues. The junction had 1 base not matched to a gene; V was cut back by 5 bases and J by 4 bases. CDR3: CASSWDRGNEKLFF. CDR3 coding DNA: TGCGCCAGCAGCTGGGACAGGGGTAATGAAAAACTGTTTTTT.

V gene TRBV7-8 combines with J gene TRBJ2-2; 11 nucleotides align to TRBD1. Germline CDR1 reads SGHVS; CDR2 reads FQNEAQ. The V gene end was trimmed by 5 bases and the J gene end by 5 bases; junction bases not matched to a gene: 4. This CDR3 contains 15 residues. DNA for the CDR3: TGTGCCAGCAGCCCGGGACAGGGGGTAACCGGGGAGCTGTTTTTT. It specifies CASSPGQGVTGELFF.

V usage is TRBV9 and J usage is TRBJ2-1; 9 nucleotides align to TRBD1. Germline trimming cut 3 bases from V and 5 bases from J; bases unmatched to any gene: 9. The germline V gene encodes CDR1 SGDLS and CDR2 YYNGEE. There are 16 residues in the CDR3. CDR3 sequence reads: CASSAPPGQGDNEQFF. Here the CDR3 DNA reads TGTGCCAGCAGCGCCCCCCCGGGACAGGGAGACAATGAGCAGTTCTTC.

This sequence joins TRBV13 and TRBJ2-7, with 12 nucleotides matching TRBD2. Germline V gives CDR1 PRHDT, CDR2 FYEKMQ (reference sequence). The junction had 4 bases not matched to a gene; V was cut back by 2 bases and J by 5 bases. This CDR3 has 15 residues. The DNA for the CDR3 is TGTGCCAGCAGCTTACGACTAGCGGGAGTACACGAGCAGTACTTC. Residues: CASSLRLAGVHEQYF.

This chain connects TRBV21-1 to TRBJ1-1; the listed D gene, TRBD1, was not tested against the DNA. TRBV21-1 is given as a pseudogene. The CDR3 length is 14 residues. DNA of the CDR3: TGTGCCAGCAGCAAAGCCGGGCCAGGGGATGAAGCTTTCTTT. It is translated as CASSKAGPGDEAFF.

CDR3 protein: CASSLGVNTEAFF. The CDR3 nucleotides are TGCGCCAGCAGCTTGGGAGTGAACACTGAAGCTTTCTTT. J is TRBJ1-1 and V is TRBV5-1; no clear D. The CDR3 runs 13 residues. Germline V gene sequence: CDR1 SGHRS, CDR2 YFSETQ. V was shortened by 0 bases and J by 0 bases, with 3 bases between the two germline ends.

The rearrangement links TRBV5-4 to TRBJ2-3, with 13 bases that match TRBD2. Germline CDR1 is SGHNT and CDR2 is YYREEE (reference sequence). Trimming at V came to 4 bases and at J to 6 bases, leaving 8 bases not matched to a gene. CDR3 length equals 16 residues. CDR3 region: CASSVGLAGPSDTQYF. Here the CDR3 DNA reads TGTGCCAGCAGCGTGGGACTAGCGGGACCCTCGGATACGCAGTATTTT.

This chain joins TRBV30 and TRBJ2-3; D unresolved. From germline, CDR1 is GTSNPN and CDR2 SVGIG (reference sequence). Trimming shortened V by 4 bases and J by 2 bases, and 7 bases separated the two germline ends. The CDR3 has 12 residues. The CDR3 loop is CAWNIVTDTQYF. The DNA for the CDR3 is TGTGCCTGGAATATCGTCACAGATACGCAGTATTTT.

V usage is TRBV5-6 and J usage is TRBJ2-1, with TRBD1 matching over 11 bases. Trimming at V came to 4 bases and at J to 3 bases, leaving 3 bases not matched to a gene. This CDR3 is built from 15 residues. Germline V gene lookup returns CDR1 SGHDT and CDR2 YYEEEE. The CDR3: CASSPGTGGYNEQFF. CDR3 DNA sequence: TGTGCCAGCAGCCCTGGGACAGGGGGCTACAATGAGCAGTTCTTC. The variable domain in full, with the rest retrieved from reference TRBV5-6 and TRBJ2-1, is DAGVTQSPTHLIKTRGQQVTLRCSPKSGHDTVSWYQQALGQGPQFIFQYYEEEERQRGNFPDRFSGHQFPNYSSELNVNALLLGDSALYLCASSPGTGGYNEQFFGPGTRLTVL.

V is TRBV29-1 and J is TRBJ1-1, with a tentative D call TRBD1 (6 bases). V gave up 3 bases and J gave up 7 bases, with 12 bases separating them. CDR3 length: 12 amino acids. Germline CDR1 is SQVTM and CDR2 is ANQGSEA. In DNA form, the CDR3 reads TGCAGCGTTGAGGGGGACAAGATTGAAGCTTTCTTT. Its protein product is CSVEGDKIEAFF.

As DNA, the CDR3 is TGTGCCAGCAGCCCTACAGGGGGCGCTTCCCACGAGCAGTACTTC. This translates into CASSPTGGASHEQYF. The chain has TRBV9 and TRBJ2-7; 9 bases map to TRBD1. Germline CDR1 is SGDLS and CDR2 is YYNGEE. J was trimmed by 5 bases and V by 4 bases; bases with no gene match: 10. The CDR3 is 15 amino acids.

CDR3 bases: TGTGCCAGCAGCTCACGATATAGCGGGAGATCGAATGAGCAGTTCTTC. Amino acid sequence: CASSSRYSGRSNEQFF. The rearrangement links TRBV11-2 to TRBJ2-1, with 9 bases identical to TRBD2. Germline trimming cut 4 bases from V and 7 bases from J; bases unmatched to any gene: 11. Germline values: CDR1 SGHAT, CDR2 FQNNGV. The CDR3 loop spans 16 amino acids.

This clone was observed a handful of times. V gene TRBV13 combines with J gene TRBJ1-5, with D possibly being TRBD1 (5 bases). V was cut by 5 bases and J by 1 base, with 9 bases left in between. CDR1 is PRHDT, CDR2 FYEKMQ, per germline (reference sequence). The CDR3 length is 14 residues. CDR3 bases: TGTGCCAGCAGCACTCGGGGGAGCAATCAGCCCCAGCATTTT. It yields the protein CASSTRGSNQPQHF.